The 5 T cell receptor beta chains listed next were all sequenced from one sample in a study of blood T cell repertoires in COVID-19 (dated by TCRdb to 2020 to 2021). The library relied on the immunoSEQ multiplex PCR assay. The source is immuneACCESS, and TCRdb retained only in-frame sequences with V and J called. Part of the clones is not carried over; for the studies checked, unresolved V genes explain less than half of this, and the remainder is unexplained. In all, the sample holds around 60,000 clones, and roughly 88% of those were seen once. Jointly, the top ten make up approximately 1.3% of the sample. Sequenced input: peripheral blood. Receptors originate from an elderly woman with acute or convalescent COVID-19.

The rearrangement links TRBV10-3 to TRBJ1-1; no clear D. CDR3 length equals 13 residues. Germline V lookup: CDR1 ENHRY, CDR2 SYGVKD. V lost 2 bases and J 0 bases, leaving 4 bases between the germline ends. CDR3 loop: CAISEAVNTEAFF. For the CDR3, the DNA is TGTGCCATCAGTGAGGCGGTGAACACTGAAGCTTTCTTT.

CDR3 in amino acids: CASSLAPGQDSYEQYF. In nucleotides, the CDR3 is TGTGCCAGCAGCTTAGCCCCGGGACAGGACTCCTACGAGCAGTACTTC. The J gene is TRBJ2-7, the V gene TRBV5-5; the match to TRBD1 covers 8 bases. Looked up from germline, CDR1 is SGHKS and CDR2 is YYEKEE (reference sequence). This CDR3 is 16 amino acids long. The V and J ends lost 2 bases and 0 bases, in that order; junction bases with no gene match: 7.

The V call is TRBV11-2, the J call TRBJ2-1; 16 bases are shared with TRBD2. Per germline, CDR1 SGHAT and CDR2 FQNNGV. The CDR3 length is 19 residues. V shed 1 base and J 1 base; nucleotides not matched to a gene: 4. CDR3 sequence: CASSLVGGLAGGSYNEQFF. The CDR3 coding sequence is TGTGCCAGCAGCTTAGTAGGGGGACTAGCGGGAGGGTCCTACAATGAGCAGTTCTTC.

V gene TRBV28 combines with J gene TRBJ2-7; no firm D call. V lost 6 bases and J lost 1, with 10 bases in between. Per the germline V gene, CDR1 is MDHEN and CDR2 is SYDVKM. The CDR3 is 13 amino acids. The CDR3 DNA reads TGTGCCAGCAGCCTCAGGCAGTCCTACGAGCAGTACTTC. Protein: CASSLRQSYEQYF.

This chain connects TRBV7-9 to TRBJ2-5; 8 bases match TRBD1. With V trimmed by 5 bases and J by 5 bases, 22 bases remained unmatched. There are 19 residues in the CDR3. The germline gives CDR1 SEHNR, CDR2 FQNEAQ (reference sequence). The CDR3 DNA is TGTGCCAGCAGCCCCTCTTTCGCGCGGGCAGGGGGCGCACGGGAGACCCAGTACTTC. Residues: CASSPSFARAGGARETQYF.